The next 17 T cell receptor beta chains were all read from a single sample in a study of OX40 agonist ivuxolimab in advanced cancers. The protocol used for the library was the immunoSEQ multiplex PCR assay. In TCRdb, the immuneACCESS table is reduced to in-frame sequences with V and J assigned. These tables do not hold every clone; where another copy was compared, an unresolved V gene accounts for under half, and the others remain unexplained. This sample lists fewer than 100,000 clones; about four fifths were detected once. The top ten hold approximately 0.8% of the sample. Sequencing was performed on CD4+ or CD8+ T cells sorted from blood, taken in a trial of the OX40 agonist ivuxolimab. Every receptor here comes from an adult with an advanced solid tumor such as melanoma, head and neck, liver or kidney cancer.

This clone was found once. The chain recombines TRBV4-1 with TRBJ1-3, with D unresolved. The CDR3 runs 15 residues. Germline assignment: CDR1 MGHRA and CDR2 YSYEKL. Trimming took 0 bases from V and 2 from J, leaving 8 bases between them. Written as DNA, the CDR3 is TGCGCCAGCAGCCAAGATCGGCCGCCTGGAAACACCATATATTTT. This gives the protein CASSQDRPPGNTIYF.

This sequence joins TRBV5-4 and TRBJ2-3, with 8 bases fitting TRBD1. Looked up from germline, CDR1 is SGHNT and CDR2 is YYREEE (reference sequence). J was trimmed by 3 bases and V by 4 bases; bases with no gene match: 10. The CDR3 spans 16 residues. The CDR3 DNA reads as TGTGCCAGCAGCCCTAGTGCAGGGGGCAAGACAGATACGCAGTATTTT. Translated, it gives CASSPSAGGKTDTQYF.

The gene calls are TRBV7-2 and TRBJ1-6; a weak D match, TRBD1 (6 bases). The V gene lost 8 bases and the J gene lost 4 bases, with 12 bases spanning the gap. CDR3 length: 14 amino acids. CDR1 is SGHTA, CDR2 FQGNSA, per germline. CDR3 coding DNA: TGTGCCAGCGGACTACAGGGTTATAATTCACCCCTCCACTTT. It codes for CASGLQGYNSPLHF.

The chain employs TRBV28 and TRBJ2-1; 10 nucleotides line up with TRBD1. This CDR3 spans 15 amino acids. Germline CDR1 MDHEN, CDR2 SYDVKM. V shed 3 bases, J shed 4 bases, and the junction held 3 bases outside the gene matches. The CDR3 protein is CASSFQGQGYNEQFF. Here the CDR3 DNA reads TGTGCCAGCAGTTTTCAGGGACAGGGGTACAATGAGCAGTTCTTC.

The chain has TRBV5-1 and TRBJ2-2; either TRBD1 or TRBD2 may supply D (5 bases each). The CDR3 has 16 amino acids. Trimming stripped 1 base from V and 0 bases from J, with 10 bases between. Germline CDR1 reads SGHRS; CDR2 reads YFSETQ. CDR3 residues: CASSLRRGANTGELFF. The CDR3 coding sequence is TGCGCCAGCAGCTTGCGCCGGGGCGCGAACACCGGGGAGCTGTTTTTT.

This clone was seen a few times. J is TRBJ1-1 and V is TRBV19; TRBD1 matches at 9 bases. CDR3 size: 13 residues. Germline trimming cut 8 bases from V and 8 bases from J; bases unmatched to any gene: 9. Germline assignment: CDR1 LNHDA and CDR2 SQIVND (reference sequence). CDR3 protein: CASGARGQGEAFF. CDR3 sequence (DNA): TGTGCCAGTGGCGCCCGGGGACAGGGAGAAGCTTTCTTT.

This clone was picked up one time. V usage is TRBV4-3 and J usage is TRBJ2-3; 10 bases are a match to TRBD2. This CDR3 comprises 17 residues. V shed 1 base and J 5 bases; nucleotides not matched to a gene: 9. Germline V gives CDR1 LGHNA, CDR2 YSLEER. The CDR3 DNA sequence: TGCGCCAGCAGCCAAGGACCAGCGGGAGGGGGGGGAGATACGCAGTATTTT. Translating gives CASSQGPAGGGGDTQYF.

This chain joins TRBV6-5 and TRBJ1-1, with 7 bases that match TRBD1. Unmatched junction bases numbered 7, after V lost 6 bases and J lost 0 bases. The CDR3 contains 15 residues. Germline lookup yields CDR1 MNHEY and CDR2 SVGAGI. CDR3 residues: CASRRPGGVNTEAFF. The CDR3 region has the DNA TGTGCCAGCAGAAGACCAGGGGGGGTGAACACTGAAGCTTTCTTT.

V and J are TRBV7-9 and TRBJ2-3, with D possibly called TRBD1 or TRBD2 (5 bases each). V shed 5 bases and J shed 2 bases, with 11 bases lying between them. The CDR3 sequence is 14 residues long. Per germline, CDR1 SEHNR and CDR2 FQNEAQ (reference sequence). This CDR3 reads CASSQGPFTDTQYF. The CDR3 DNA is TGTGCCAGCAGCCAGGGACCCTTCACAGATACGCAGTATTTT. Combining the CDR3 with reference TRBV7-9 and TRBJ2-3 gives the whole variable domain DTGVSQNPRHKITKRGQNVTFRCDPISEHNRLYWYRQTLGQGPEFLTYFQNEAQLEKSRLLSDRFSAERPKGSFSTLEIQRTEQGDSAMYLCASSQGPFTDTQYFGPGTRLTVL.

The V and J genes are TRBV5-1 and TRBJ1-3, with 7 bases aligning to TRBD1. The CDR3 extends over 16 amino acids. The J segment lost 2 bases and the V segment lost 4 bases, leaving 9 bases of the junction unmatched. Looked up from germline, CDR1 is SGHRS and CDR2 is YFSETQ. The CDR3 sequence is CASSGGQPYTGNTIYF. The CDR3 coding sequence is TGCGCCAGCAGCGGGGGACAGCCTTACACTGGAAACACCATATATTTT.

J is TRBJ1-2 and V is TRBV11-2, with TRBD1 matching 9 bases. This CDR3 has 17 amino acids. Germline V gene lookup returns CDR1 SGHAT and CDR2 FQNNGV. After removal of 5 bases from V and 4 bases from J, the junction contained 14 bases not matched to a gene. The CDR3 reads CASSTNRGRLGIYGYTF. CDR3 sequence (DNA): TGTGCCAGCAGCACGAACAGGGGGCGCCTTGGGATCTATGGCTACACCTTC.

The chain is built from TRBV7-2 and TRBJ1-2; D uncertain. The germline gives CDR1 SGHTA, CDR2 FQGNSA. CDR3 size: 14 residues. Trimming cost V 5 bases and J 7 bases, with 17 bases left between them. The CDR3 is CASSQDFDRGGYTF. The CDR3 nucleotides read TGTGCCAGCAGCCAAGACTTCGACCGGGGTGGCTACACCTTC.

The count of this clone is one. The chain combines TRBV7-2 with TRBJ2-3, with D perhaps matching TRBD2 (5 bases). Per the germline V gene, CDR1 is SGHTA and CDR2 is FQGNSA. The CDR3 length is 13 residues. V was pared by 3 bases and J by 6 bases, with 10 bases between. This CDR3 reads CASSFGSGDTQYF. The CDR3 bases are TGTGCCAGCAGCTTTGGGAGCGGTGATACGCAGTATTTT.

As for this clone: The junction shows a germline mismatch at one end, possibly a read error. V is TRBV7-8 and J is TRBJ1-2; unclear D gene. CDR1 is SGHVS and CDR2 is FQNEAQ in the germline V gene. The CDR3 sequence is 11 residues long. As DNA, the CDR3 is TGTGCCAGCAGCCCAGACAAGGGCCTTTTCTTC. Translating it yields CASSPDKGLFF.

This chain connects TRBV4-1 to TRBJ1-2; tentative D call: TRBD1 (5 bases). Germline loops: CDR1 MGHRA, CDR2 YSYEKL. The germline V and J ends were trimmed by 3 bases and 5 bases, with 16 bases remaining between them. CDR3 length equals 15 residues. CDR3 DNA sequence: TGCGCCAGCAGCCAGCAGGACACCTCGCAATATGGCTACACCTTC. Translated, it gives CASSQQDTSQYGYTF.

The chain uses TRBV2 and TRBJ2-3; 7 nucleotides align to TRBD1. Losses at the gene ends were 4 bases for V and 4 bases for J; bases not matched to a gene: 8. Germline loops: CDR1 SNHLY, CDR2 FYNNEI. This CDR3 contains 15 residues. CDR3 amino acids: CASSAGGLRADTQYF. CDR3 nucleotides: TGTGCCAGCAGTGCAGGGGGTCTACGCGCAGATACGCAGTATTTT.

The chain joins TRBV11-1 to TRBJ1-2; the match to TRBD1 covers 10 bases. CDR3 size: 14 residues. V shed 4 bases, J shed 5 bases, and the junction held 4 bases outside the gene matches. The germline V gene encodes CDR1 SGHAT and CDR2 FQDESV (reference sequence). DNA for the CDR3: TGTGCCAGCAGCTCTCCGGGACAGGGGTATGGCTACACCTTC. This codes for CASSSPGQGYGYTF.